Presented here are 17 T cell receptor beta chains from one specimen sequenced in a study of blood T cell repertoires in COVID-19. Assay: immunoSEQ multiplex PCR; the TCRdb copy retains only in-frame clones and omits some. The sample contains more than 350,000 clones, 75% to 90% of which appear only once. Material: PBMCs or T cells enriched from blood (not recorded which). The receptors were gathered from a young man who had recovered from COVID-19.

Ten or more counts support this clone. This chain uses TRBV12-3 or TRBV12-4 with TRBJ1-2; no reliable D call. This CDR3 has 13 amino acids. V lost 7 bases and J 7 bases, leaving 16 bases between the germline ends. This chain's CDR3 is CASTPGRVSGYTF. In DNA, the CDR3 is TGTGCCAGCACCCCGGGGAGGGTGTCTGGCTACACCTTC.

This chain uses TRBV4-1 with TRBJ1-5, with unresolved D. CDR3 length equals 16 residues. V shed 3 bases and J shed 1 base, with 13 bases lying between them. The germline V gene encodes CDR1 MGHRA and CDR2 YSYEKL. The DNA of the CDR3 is TGCGCCAGCAGCCAGACAAGGAGCGGGAGCAATCAGCCCCAGCATTTT. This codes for CASSQTRSGSNQPQHF.

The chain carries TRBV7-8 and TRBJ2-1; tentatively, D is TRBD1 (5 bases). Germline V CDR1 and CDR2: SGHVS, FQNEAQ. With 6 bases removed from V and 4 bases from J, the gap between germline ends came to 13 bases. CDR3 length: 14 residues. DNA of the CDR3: TGTGCCAGCAGAATGGGGCAGGGATACAATGAGCAGTTCTTC. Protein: CASRMGQGYNEQFF.

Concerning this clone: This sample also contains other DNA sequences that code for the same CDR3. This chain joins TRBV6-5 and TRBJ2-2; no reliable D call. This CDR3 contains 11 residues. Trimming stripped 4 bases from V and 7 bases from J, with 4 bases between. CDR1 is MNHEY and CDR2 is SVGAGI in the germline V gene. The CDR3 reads CASSFSGELFF. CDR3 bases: TGTGCCAGCAGTTTCAGCGGGGAGCTGTTTTTT.

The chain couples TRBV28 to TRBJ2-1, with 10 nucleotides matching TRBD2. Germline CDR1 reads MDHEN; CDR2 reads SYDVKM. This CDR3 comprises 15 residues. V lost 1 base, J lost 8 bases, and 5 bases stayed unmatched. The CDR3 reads CASSLSAGGYYEQFF. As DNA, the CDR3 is TGTGCCAGCAGTTTATCAGCGGGAGGGTACTATGAGCAGTTCTTC. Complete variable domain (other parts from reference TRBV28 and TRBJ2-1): DVKVTQSSRYLVKRTGEKVFLECVQDMDHENMFWYRQDPGLGLRLIYFSYDVKMKEKGDIPEGYSVSREKKERFSLILESASTNQTSMYLCASSLSAGGYYEQFFGPGTRLTVL.

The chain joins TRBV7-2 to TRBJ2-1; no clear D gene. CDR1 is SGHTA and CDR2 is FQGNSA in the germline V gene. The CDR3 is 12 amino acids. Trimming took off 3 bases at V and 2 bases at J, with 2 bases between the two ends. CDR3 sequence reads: CASSFAYNEQFF. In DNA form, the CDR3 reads TGTGCCAGCAGCTTCGCCTACAATGAGCAGTTCTTC.

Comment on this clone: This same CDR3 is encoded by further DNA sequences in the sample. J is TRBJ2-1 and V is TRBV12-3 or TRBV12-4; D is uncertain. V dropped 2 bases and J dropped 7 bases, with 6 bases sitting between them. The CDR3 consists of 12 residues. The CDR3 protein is CASSLSANEQFF. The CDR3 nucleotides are TGTGCCAGCAGTTTATCAGCGAATGAGCAGTTCTTC.

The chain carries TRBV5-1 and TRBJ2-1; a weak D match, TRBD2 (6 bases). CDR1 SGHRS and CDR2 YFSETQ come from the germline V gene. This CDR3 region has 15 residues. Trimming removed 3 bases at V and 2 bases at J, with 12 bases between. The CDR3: CASSSAGYTYNEQFF. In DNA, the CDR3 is TGCGCCAGCAGCTCGGCGGGGTATACCTACAATGAGCAGTTCTTC. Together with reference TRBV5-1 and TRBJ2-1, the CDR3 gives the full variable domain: KAGVTQTPRYLIKTRGQQVTLSCSPISGHRSVSWYQQTPGQGLQFLFEYFSETQRNKGNFPGRFSGRQFSNSRSEMNVSTLELGDSALYLCASSSAGYTYNEQFFGPGTRLTVL.

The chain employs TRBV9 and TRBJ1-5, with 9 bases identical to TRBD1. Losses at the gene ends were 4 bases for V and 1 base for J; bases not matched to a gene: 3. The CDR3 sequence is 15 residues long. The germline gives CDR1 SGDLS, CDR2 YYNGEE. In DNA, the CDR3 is TGTGCCAGCAGCCCCGGACAGGGGAGCAATCAGCCCCAGCATTTT. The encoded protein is CASSPGQGSNQPQHF.

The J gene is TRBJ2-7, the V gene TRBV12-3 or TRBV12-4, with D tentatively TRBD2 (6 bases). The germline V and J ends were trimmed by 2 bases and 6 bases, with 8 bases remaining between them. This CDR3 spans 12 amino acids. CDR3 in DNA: TGTGCCAGCAGTTTAATCGGGGGCGAGCAGTACTTC. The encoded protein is CASSLIGGEQYF.

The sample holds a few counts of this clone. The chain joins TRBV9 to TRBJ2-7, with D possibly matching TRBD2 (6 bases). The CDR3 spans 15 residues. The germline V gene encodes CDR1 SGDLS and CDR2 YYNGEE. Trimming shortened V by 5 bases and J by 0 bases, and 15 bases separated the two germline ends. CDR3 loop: CASSRGVSGSYEQYF. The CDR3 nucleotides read TGTGCCAGCAGTCGAGGAGTTAGCGGCTCCTACGAGCAGTACTTC.

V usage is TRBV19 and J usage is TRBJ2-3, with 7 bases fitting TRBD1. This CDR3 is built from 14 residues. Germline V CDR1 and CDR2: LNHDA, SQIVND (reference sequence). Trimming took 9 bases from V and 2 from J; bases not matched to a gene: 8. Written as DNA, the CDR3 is TGTGCCAGCTCAGGGGGTTTCACCACAGATACGCAGTATTTT. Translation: CASSGGFTTDTQYF.

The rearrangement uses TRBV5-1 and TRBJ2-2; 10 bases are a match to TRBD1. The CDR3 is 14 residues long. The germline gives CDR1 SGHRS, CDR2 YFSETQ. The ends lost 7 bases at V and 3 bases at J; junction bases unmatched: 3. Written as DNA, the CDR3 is TGCGCCAGCGGACAGGGGGATTACACCGGGGAGCTGTTTTTT. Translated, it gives CASGQGDYTGELFF.

CDR3 DNA: TGTGCCAGCAGTTTGCGGCAGACCCAGCCCCAGCATTTT. As protein: CASSLRQTQPQHF. The chain is built from TRBV12-3 or TRBV12-4 and TRBJ1-5; D gene ambiguous. This CDR3 is 13 amino acids long. V lost 3 bases and J 7 bases, leaving 10 bases between the germline ends.

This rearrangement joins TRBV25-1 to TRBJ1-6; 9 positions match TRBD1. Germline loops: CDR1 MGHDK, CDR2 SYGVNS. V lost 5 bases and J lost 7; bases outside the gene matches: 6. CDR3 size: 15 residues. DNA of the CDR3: TGTGCCAGCAGTCCACAGGGGGCGGGCAATTCACCCCTCCACTTT. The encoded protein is CASSPQGAGNSPLHF.

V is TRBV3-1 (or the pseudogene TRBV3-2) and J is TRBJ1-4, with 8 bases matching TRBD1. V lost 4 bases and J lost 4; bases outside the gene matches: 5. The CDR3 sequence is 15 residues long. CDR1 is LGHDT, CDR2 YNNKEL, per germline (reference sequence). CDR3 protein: CASSPGQGNNEKLFF. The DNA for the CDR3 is TGTGCCAGCAGCCCCGGACAGGGCAATAATGAAAAACTGTTTTTT.

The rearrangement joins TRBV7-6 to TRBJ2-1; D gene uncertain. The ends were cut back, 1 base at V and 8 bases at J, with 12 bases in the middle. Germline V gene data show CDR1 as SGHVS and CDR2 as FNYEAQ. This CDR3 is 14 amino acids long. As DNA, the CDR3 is TGTGCCAGCAGCTTAGAGTCGAGGAACGATGAGCAGTTCTTC. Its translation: CASSLESRNDEQFF.